This note documents a single T cell receptor beta chain sequence. Assay: immunoSEQ multiplex PCR; the TCRdb copy retains only in-frame clones and omits some. The sample lists roughly 160,000 clones, about 91% occurring once. The data derive from a study of control samples from healthy donors and cancer patients. This CDR3 spans 13 amino acids. V gave up 3 bases and J gave up 7 bases; unmatched junction bases: 4. The J gene is TRBJ2-7, the V gene TRBV12-3 or TRBV12-4, with 9 nucleotides matching TRBD2. Sequences were obtained from blood. The receptor was derived from a woman aged 30 to 39 in good health. As DNA, the CDR3 is TGTGCCAGCAGTTTGGGACTAGCTGAAGAGCAGTACTTC. Its protein is CASSLGLAEEQYF.